The 26 T cell receptor beta chains below were found in one sample sequenced in a study of blood T cell repertoires in COVID-19. Here immunoSEQ multiplex PCR was the method, and the copy in TCRdb shows in-frame clones only, minus some. The repertoire holds about 120,000 clones, approximately 82% seen once, with around 7.5% in the top ten. Material for sequencing was peripheral blood. The receptors were sampled from a man in his 70s with active or convalescent COVID-19.

The CDR3 DNA reads as TGTGCCATCAGCCTGACTAGCGGGAGGTTCACCGGGGAGCTGTTTTTT. Amino acids: CAISLTSGRFTGELFF. The V gene is TRBV10-3, the J gene TRBJ2-2; 13 nucleotides match TRBD2. The germline V gene has CDR1 ENHRY and CDR2 SYGVKD. CDR3 length: 16 residues. J was trimmed by 4 bases and V by 6 bases; bases with no gene match: 5.

This clone was found once. The V and J genes are TRBV19 and TRBJ1-2; maybe TRBD1 (6 bases). V was clipped by 5 bases and J by 4 bases, with 20 bases between them. This CDR3 has 16 amino acids. The germline V gene encodes CDR1 LNHDA and CDR2 SQIVND (reference sequence). Here the CDR3 DNA reads TGTGCCAGTAGTCCCACCATCACAGGGATAAGCTATGGCTACACCTTC. It yields the protein CASSPTITGISYGYTF.

The rearrangement joins TRBV18 to TRBJ1-2, with 7 bases identical to TRBD1. There are 13 residues in the CDR3. CDR1 is KGHSH, CDR2 LQKENI, per germline. The trim removed 6 bases at V and 4 bases at J, leaving 5 bases unmatched. The CDR3 reads CASSPRDSYGYTF. DNA for the CDR3: TGTGCCAGCTCTCCCCGGGACAGCTATGGCTACACCTTC.

The genes are TRBV6-5 and TRBJ1-3; D is unresolved. Germline loops: CDR1 MNHEY, CDR2 SVGAGI. Deletions cut 6 bases from V and 0 bases from J, with 12 bases between. The CDR3 totals 15 residues. CDR3 bases: TGTGCCAGCAGGGCCCGTCGAATCTCTGGAAACACCATATATTTT. This codes for CASRARRISGNTIYF.

V is TRBV12-5 and J is TRBJ1-1; D might be TRBD1 (5 bases). Germline-derived CDR1 and CDR2 are LGHNT and FRNRAP. The V gene lost 1 base and the J gene lost 8 bases, with 11 bases spanning the gap. The length of the CDR3 is 13 residues. The CDR3 DNA is TGTGCTAGTGGTTTGGCCGTTACAGGCGAAGCTTTCTTT. Encoded protein: CASGLAVTGEAFF.

The sample holds one count of this clone. The rearrangement joins TRBV30 to TRBJ1-5, with 9 bases that match TRBD1. Germline CDR1 and CDR2: GTSNPN and SVGIG (reference sequence). The CDR3 has 14 amino acids. V trimming: 4 bases; J trimming: 3 bases; junction bases outside the gene matches: 4. CDR3 sequence: CAWTTGGSNQPQHF. The CDR3 coding sequence is TGTGCCTGGACCACAGGGGGCTCCAATCAGCCCCAGCATTTT.

This chain connects TRBV11-3 to TRBJ1-3; D may be TRBD1 (6 bases). Per the germline V gene, CDR1 is SGHNT and CDR2 is YENEEA. Trimming left V 5 bases short and J 0 bases short, with 8 bases between. This CDR3 is 14 amino acids long. The CDR3 DNA sequence: TGTGCCAGCAGCCAAGGGGGCTCTGGAAACACCATATATTTT. Protein product: CASSQGGSGNTIYF.

The chain combines TRBV11-2 with TRBJ2-7; unclear D gene. The V end was cut by 0 bases, the J end by 6 bases, with 9 bases between. CDR1 and CDR2 from the germline V gene are SGHAT and FQNNGV. The CDR3 is 13 residues long. DNA of the CDR3: TGTGCCAGCAGCTTAGATATACCTAGCGAGCAGTACTTC. The encoded protein is CASSLDIPSEQYF.

V is TRBV19 and J is TRBJ2-7, with 7 nucleotides matching TRBD1. CDR3 size: 13 residues. CDR1 LNHDA and CDR2 SQIVND come from the germline V gene (reference sequence). The junction had 1 base not matched to a gene; V was cut back by 3 bases and J by 2 bases. The CDR3 loop is CASSMGQTYEQYF. CDR3 DNA sequence: TGTGCCAGTAGTATGGGACAGACCTACGAGCAGTACTTC.

This clone was counted once. The chain joins TRBV19 to TRBJ1-1; 8 bases line up with TRBD1. Trimming removed 3 bases from V and 0 bases from J; junction bases left unmatched: 6. The CDR3 loop spans 16 amino acids. CDR1 and CDR2 from the germline V gene are LNHDA and SQIVND (reference sequence). The CDR3, as DNA: TGTGCCAGTAGTATCGGACAGGGACGAGTGAACACTGAAGCTTTCTTT. Its protein product is CASSIGQGRVNTEAFF.

This clone was recorded many times. The chain is built from TRBV19 and TRBJ1-2; unclear D gene. Between the trimmed V and J ends, which lost 6 bases and 4 bases, there was a span of 15 bases. This CDR3 has 14 residues. Germline loops: CDR1 LNHDA, CDR2 SQIVND (reference sequence). In DNA, the CDR3 is TGTGCCAGTAGCATTAGACTAGGAGGCTATGGCTACACCTTC. Translated: CASSIRLGGYGYTF.

This chain joins TRBV5-5 and TRBJ1-1, with D perhaps TRBD1 (5 bases). The germline V gene has CDR1 SGHKS and CDR2 YYEKEE (reference sequence). This CDR3 has 15 amino acids. Between the trimmed V and J ends, which lost 3 bases and 3 bases, there was a span of 15 bases. The CDR3 loop reads CASSSLGRPDTEAFF. The CDR3 DNA follows: TGTGCCAGCAGCTCTTTGGGGCGCCCAGACACTGAAGCTTTCTTT.

The chain is built from TRBV23-1 and TRBJ1-2; 7 bases line up with TRBD1. TRBV23-1 is classed as an ORF, of uncertain function. This CDR3 spans 21 amino acids. The ends lost 1 base at V and 5 bases at J; junction bases unmatched: 25. DNA of the CDR3: TGCGCCAGCAGTCAATTTAGGGCCCCCTCCACACAGGGGTCCTCGCGGTATGGCTACACCTTC. Protein product: CASSQFRAPSTQGSSRYGYTF.

The gene calls are TRBV5-1 and TRBJ2-7; TRBD2 matches at 14 bases. Germline CDR1 and CDR2: SGHRS and YFSETQ. This CDR3 comprises 17 residues. After removal of 4 bases from V and 0 bases from J, the junction contained 6 bases not matched to a gene. The CDR3 sequence is CASSPGTSGRGSYEQYF. The CDR3 region has the DNA TGCGCCAGCAGCCCCGGGACTAGCGGGAGAGGCTCCTACGAGCAGTACTTC.

The chain is built from TRBV10-3 and TRBJ1-2; tentative D call: TRBD1 (6 bases). V lost 8 bases, J lost 2 bases, and 12 bases lay in between. The CDR3 extends over 13 amino acids. In germline, CDR1 is ENHRY, CDR2 SYGVKD. For the CDR3, the DNA is TGTGCCATCGGGAGGGGGAACAACTATGGCTACACCTTC. Its translation: CAIGRGNNYGYTF.

J is TRBJ2-2 and V is TRBV24-1; D unresolved. Germline V gene sequence: CDR1 KGHDR, CDR2 SFDVKD. The CDR3 is 16 amino acids. Trimming removed 2 bases at V and 1 base at J, with 10 bases between. CDR3 nucleotides: TGTGCCACCAGTGATTCGGCCAGACAGAACACCGGGGAGCTGTTTTTT. Amino acids: CATSDSARQNTGELFF.

The V call is TRBV6-5, the J call TRBJ1-2, with no clear D. Looked up from germline, CDR1 is MNHEY and CDR2 is SVGAGI. The V gene lost 7 bases and the J gene lost 4 bases, with 19 bases spanning the gap. The CDR3 totals 15 residues. The CDR3 sequence is CASIAPSPVFYGYTF. DNA of the CDR3: TGTGCCAGCATCGCCCCATCGCCAGTTTTCTATGGCTACACCTTC.

The V call is TRBV28, the J call TRBJ2-5; 10 bases are shared with TRBD2. CDR1 is MDHEN, CDR2 SYDVKM, per germline. The CDR3 totals 14 residues. V shed 2 bases and J 9 bases; nucleotides not matched to a gene: 6. Here the CDR3 reads CASSLTSGAGAQYF. DNA of the CDR3: TGTGCCAGCAGTTTAACTAGCGGGGCCGGGGCCCAGTACTTC.

The sample holds one count of this clone. The chain has TRBV5-1 and TRBJ1-2; 10 bases agree with TRBD1. The V gene's germline CDR1 is SGHRS and CDR2 YFSETQ. V dropped 4 bases and J dropped 5; count of bases not matched to a gene: 8. This CDR3 spans 15 amino acids. Here the CDR3 reads CASSVTGGSKYGYTF. Here the CDR3 DNA reads TGCGCCAGCAGCGTGACAGGGGGCTCAAAATATGGCTACACCTTC.

The rearrangement uses TRBV10-3 and TRBJ2-7; D perhaps matches TRBD2 (6 bases). Germline values: CDR1 ENHRY, CDR2 SYGVKD. V was shortened by 4 bases and J by 5 bases, with 15 bases between the two germline ends. This CDR3 is 14 amino acids long. The CDR3 loop is CAISGRGSGNEQYF. The CDR3 nucleotides are TGTGCCATCAGTGGGAGGGGATCCGGGAACGAGCAGTACTTC.

The genes are TRBV11-3 and TRBJ2-1; a weak D match, TRBD2 (6 bases). CDR3 size: 15 residues. Per germline, CDR1 SGHNT and CDR2 YENEEA. The V gene lost 1 base and the J gene lost 7 bases, with 14 bases spanning the gap. Here the CDR3 DNA reads TGTGCCAGCAGCTTAGTCGGCGGGAAGAGAAATGAGCAGTTCTTC. Its protein product is CASSLVGGKRNEQFF.

The chain links TRBV7-6 to TRBJ2-5, with 16 nucleotides matching TRBD2. With V trimmed by 5 bases and J by 4 bases, 10 bases remained unmatched. The CDR3 consists of 18 residues. Germline CDR1 reads SGHVS; CDR2 reads FNYEAQ. CDR3 DNA sequence: TGTGCCAGCAGCCGGGGACTAGCGGGGGGGCCCGTACGAGAGACCCAGTACTTC. Translated, it gives CASSRGLAGGPVRETQYF.

V usage is TRBV18 and J usage is TRBJ2-1; 8 bases align to TRBD2. Losses at the gene ends were 4 bases for V and 7 bases for J; bases not matched to a gene: 9. Germline values: CDR1 KGHSH, CDR2 LQKENI. The CDR3 extends over 15 amino acids. The CDR3 region is CASSRLNSGINEQFF. The CDR3 DNA sequence: TGTGCCAGCTCACGACTCAATAGCGGGATTAATGAGCAGTTCTTC.

This chain links TRBV7-2 with TRBJ2-2; 10 bases match TRBD2. The length of the CDR3 is 17 residues. After removal of 1 base from V and 5 bases from J, the junction contained 7 bases not matched to a gene. Germline V gene lookup returns CDR1 SGHTA and CDR2 FQGNSA. CDR3 loop: CASSLGLAGARTGELFF. The CDR3 coding sequence is TGTGCCAGCAGCTTAGGGCTAGCGGGGGCCCGGACCGGGGAGCTGTTTTTT.

The chain uses TRBV11-3 and TRBJ1-3; 7 nucleotides agree with TRBD1. CDR3 size: 15 residues. V trimming: 5 bases; J trimming: 1 base; junction bases outside the gene matches: 5. Germline V CDR1 and CDR2: SGHNT, YENEEA. The CDR3 spells CASSLGQQSGNTIYF. The CDR3 region has the DNA TGTGCCAGCAGCCTGGGACAGCAATCTGGAAACACCATATATTTT.

This chain connects TRBV10-3 to TRBJ2-1; D is ambiguous. Germline-derived CDR1 and CDR2 are ENHRY and SYGVKD. The CDR3 spans 12 residues. Trimming shortened V by 0 bases and J by 9 bases, and 6 bases separated the two germline ends. Here the CDR3 reads CAISESSFEQFF. The CDR3 DNA follows: TGTGCCATCAGTGAGTCGAGTTTTGAGCAGTTCTTC.